This entry features one TCR beta chain sequence. It lacks a known antigen. No qualities accompany the bases; no much larger clone lies one base away. TCRbeta CDR3 regions were amplified from genomic DNA by means of the immunoSEQ Assay, a bias-controlled multiplex PCR. Processing in the source paper ran as follows. The number of nucleated cells in each sample was estimated from the amplification of reference gene primers within the assay. To quantify the absolute abundance of each unique TCRbeta CDR3 rearrangement, sequence reads were collapsed and filtered. For each sample, productive Simpson clonality was calculated as the square root of Simpson's diversity index over productive rearrangements. In its TCRdb copy, this immuneACCESS table keeps in-frame sequences only and misses some clones. Where compared with another copy, unresolved V genes explain less than half of these, and the others have no known cause. Clone size and V and J calls were adopted from that table, with D and trimming inferred from the DNA. Within this sample are roughly 100,000 clones, with roughly 92% of them counted one time only. Jointly, the top ten make up 1.9% of the sample.

Via the germline V gene, CDR1 is WSHSY and CDR2 SAAADI. The cysteine opens and the phenylalanine closes a CDR3 of 16 amino acids. CDR3 DNA only is kept here, 48 bases in frame from base 1. The junction carries 19 bases between V and J, which are trimmed by 4 bases and 4 bases respectively. The record originates from a study of blood T cell repertoires in COVID-19 (TCRdb year 2020). Regarding the study in general: Collaborator samples came from the United States, Italy and Spain and covered acute and convalescent phases of COVID-19. Where available, HLA class I and class II types were obtained from metadata supplied by the sample provider rather than from assay-based typing. The repertoires were released in a freely available public database meant as a resource for research on the immune response to SARS-CoV-2. The samples were drawn from two sources: the first 160 participants of the ongoing ImmuneRACE study, and 950 to 1,500 subjects contributed by 6 global collaborators. Sample metadata almost always included a de-identified subject ID, COVID-19 status, age in years and sex. Subjects who had been exposed to COVID-19, were actively infected with it, or had recovered from it provided the deeply sampled blood TCRbeta repertoires that made up the dataset. The material from the prospective study consisted of cDNA or gDNA derived from T cells, B-cell-depleted T cells, or PBMCs. What the authors observed across the whole study: Clinical and demographic metadata were provided uncurated, with the amount varying by source and participant.

In Seattle, one collaborating source enrolled patients while the infection was active and tracked those patients longitudinally over the course of disease. Whole blood was collected in K2EDTA tubes by collaborating institutions according to the institutions' own protocols. For TCRbeta analysis, collaborators shipped samples as frozen whole blood, isolated PBMCs, or DNA extracted from either of those sample types. Input material: peripheral blood. The receptor was isolated from a woman between 50 and 59 years old with COVID-19, enrolled during active disease. This chain is built from TRBV10-2 and TRBJ1-2, with TRBD1 tentatively as D gene (5 bases match). Here the CDR3 is given as CASSARVSSLPYGYTF. The DNA reads TGCGCCAGCAGTGCCAGGGTGTCCAGTCTACCCTATGGCTACACCTTC.